This TCR beta chain appears in the sequencing data of a study of T-cell reconstitution after alpha-beta-depleted transplantation in children (dated by TCRdb to 2016 to 2017). Looking at the study overall: Using TCR repertoire profiling, the study followed T-cell immune reconstitution in a quantitative way in children after TCRalphabeta/CD19-depleted allogeneic hematopoietic cell transplantation.

The germline V gene encodes CDR1 ENHRY and CDR2 SYGVKD. The CDR3 sequence holds 15 residues, the cysteine and phenylalanine included. CDR3 DNA only is kept here, 45 bases in frame from base 1. Trimming leaves V shorter by 6 bases and J shorter by 0 bases, with the junction holding 3 bases beyond the gene matches. This clonotype was detected many times. Its antigen is still unknown. No base quality information exists; no much larger clone differs at one position. Receptor libraries were prepared by PCR. TCRdb names Illumina HiSeq 2500 as the instrument used. TCR libraries were prepared with molecular barcoding, using unique molecular identifiers to normalize TCRbeta repertoire quantification. In-frame beta chains were kept once TCRdb had trimmed the public reads at Q25 with fastp and called clones with MiXCR. CDR3 protein sequences are deduplicated, and each keeps its most common genes and DNA. The sample table shows 200,000 to 300,000 distinct CDR3 sequences, and 12% are seen once. Approximately 2.9% of the sample lies in the top ten.

The rearranged segments are TRBV10-3 and TRBJ1-1; 11 of the junction bases match TRBD1. This TCR was recovered from a human donor who donated a stem cell graft to a child with acute lymphoblastic leukemia. The sample consisted of PBMCs from the stem cell graft donor, taken from the stem cell graft. At the DNA level, the sequence is TGTGCCATCAGAGGGACAGGGGGTATGAACACTGAAGCTTTCTTT. The resulting protein is CAIRGTGGMNTEAFF.